The rows below give T cell receptor beta chains drawn from one sample of a study of T cell responses to AZD1222 COVID-19 vaccine. Generated by immunoSEQ multiplex PCR, the TCRdb table keeps only in-frame clones and is missing some. This sample has under 200,000 clones, with roughly 94% found just once. The sample here was peripheral blood, taken on day 0 of AZD1222 vaccination. Receptor source: an adult in good health. Both conserved end residues are trimmed from each CDR3. Clone size is shown for a subset of rows, as once, few, many or a class of expanded clone.

>TRBJ2-7|TRBV7-9|-
ASGSGGYEQY
>TRBJ2-7|TRBV4-2|-
ASSQEEVSYEQY
>TRBJ2-7|TRBV6-5|-
ASSGNQGVQQY
>TRBJ1-2|TRBV30|-
AWRGSSQLRGYT
>TRBJ2-3|TRBV20-1|-
SASIGTDTQY
>TRBJ1-2|TRBV19|-
ASEDYGYT
>TRBJ1-2|TRBV12-3/TRBV12-4|-
ASSLSSPLGYT
>TRBJ2-1|TRBV18|-
ASSLRTGELNEQF
>TRBJ2-3|TRBV27|-
ASSLQTGLPTDTQY
>TRBJ1-5|TRBV6-6|-
ASSLTGNQPQH
>TRBJ1-3|TRBV28|-
ASSSNLHGPLLSGNTIY
>TRBJ2-5|TRBV28|-
ASSLSLGSGAETQY
>TRBJ1-1|TRBV9|-
ASSQPPRTANTEAF
>TRBJ2-3|TRBV10-3|-
AIGLPPVSVPTDTQY
>TRBJ2-1|TRBV5-4|-
ASMLLAGVIDEQF
>TRBJ2-7|TRBV5-1|-
ASSFRLARVDEQY
>TRBJ1-2|TRBV10-3|-
AISDTGISGYT
>TRBJ1-1|TRBV11-2|-
ASSYLWGQPNTEAF
>TRBJ1-1|TRBV28|-
ASSGRRVAEAF
>TRBJ1-5|TRBV10-3|-
AIRSTEDNQPQH
>TRBJ1-3|TRBV5-1|-
ASSLEGGGNTIY
>TRBJ2-7|TRBV4-2|-
ASSQGTTLEQY
>TRBJ2-7|TRBV6-5|-
ASSRLAGTYEQY
>TRBJ1-1|TRBV6-4|-
ASRRSRDTEAF
>TRBJ1-2|TRBV29-1|-
SAGDRRTDGYT
>TRBJ2-5|TRBV10-3|-
AISGTGEETQY
>TRBJ2-7|TRBV7-9|-
ASSPLGGEGVEQY
>TRBJ1-2|TRBV14|-
ASSQVGAWMGADGYT
>TRBJ2-1|TRBV7-2|-
ASSLVSGYNEQF
>TRBJ1-1|TRBV28|-
ASSRRPVNTEAF
>TRBJ2-7|TRBV2|-
ASCATGRDYEQY
>TRBJ1-1|TRBV5-1|-
ASAASRRSEDTEAF
>TRBJ1-5|TRBV4-2|-
ASSQVGRGGNQPQH
>TRBJ2-6|TRBV5-1|-
ASSIRDRGPGANVLT
>TRBJ1-6|TRBV6-5|-
ASSRRDRNSPLH
>TRBJ2-1|TRBV18|-
ASSPSRLPPYNEQF
>TRBJ2-3|TRBV6-5|-
ASSYQRTDTQY
>TRBJ1-2|TRBV7-7|-
DRDSSYGYT
>TRBJ2-1|TRBV11-3|-
ASSSGGSLKQQF
>TRBJ1-2|TRBV28|once
ASNTDRTTNYGYT
>TRBJ2-1|TRBV2|-
ASRGTGYNEQF
>TRBJ2-7|TRBV5-4|-
ASSRPGQTKQY
>TRBJ1-5|TRBV28|-
ASSLGSLQPQH
>TRBJ1-6|TRBV30|once
AWSQRASSYNSPLH
>TRBJ1-1|TRBV9|-
ASSDRGGTEAF
>TRBJ2-3|TRBV29-1|-
SVAGTSRPTSTDTQY
>TRBJ2-7|TRBV27|-
ASSFTGAHEQY
>TRBJ1-2|TRBV4-2|once
ASSQDLLPEYGYT
>TRBJ2-1|TRBV9|-
ASSVFGNEQF
>TRBJ1-2|TRBV5-8|-
ASSLGTGSDGYT
>TRBJ1-2|TRBV19|-
ASSRDRGRYGYT
>TRBJ2-7|TRBV6-5|-
ASSYLREGEQY
>TRBJ2-5|TRBV28|-
ASGSQGGGWTQY
>TRBJ2-3|TRBV29-1|-
SVERGSKDTQY
>TRBJ1-1|TRBV2|-
ASSERSGPQNTNTEAF